This section outlines one T cell receptor (beta chain) sequence together with its context. The antigen this receptor binds is unknown. Per-nucleotide qualities are absent, and no much larger clonotype sits a single base away. These data originate in a study of human T cells and chemical hapten exposure (dated by TCRdb to the early 2020s). Looking at the study overall: For sensitization, 2% DPC in acetone was applied to an approximately 2 cm by approximately 2 cm area of upper inner arm skin. Throughout the approximately 24-week study period, patients were also given weekly therapeutic DPC doses on the scalp. Patch testing on the upper back used Finn chambers containing 0.01% DPC, with scoring done after 6 days according to International Contact Dermatitis Research Group standards. The mostly female patient cohort included alopecia areata with under or over 50% scalp involvement, alopecia totalis and alopecia universalis. The libraries were sequenced as a pool, and the TCR yield per sample differed mostly because of small variations in library volumes within the pool. The study tracked peripheral blood TCR repertoire changes in vivo during primary and secondary sensitization to the hapten diphenylcyclopropenone (DPC) in alopecia patients. Blood samples were taken from patients before sensitization (week 0) and then at 2, 6 and about 24 weeks after DPC sensitization. Nearly 30 alopecia patients gave blood for TCR sequencing at one to four time points (pre-sensitization, 2, 6 and 24 weeks). The research as a whole found: Patch test score correlated positively with the number of PT1 expanded TCRs, reaching significance at thresholds 8, 16 and 32 but not at 4. Because all patients had alopecia, a presumed autoimmune disease, the immune response of the patients might differ from that of healthy individuals. DPC sensitization did not change how many TCRs were above 1 in 1000 frequency, and no evidence was found of alterations in global repertoire structure. Significantly more large CDR3 similarity clusters were formed by expanded TCRs than by pre-sensitization or healthy control sets, consistent with antigen-driven responses. Repeated subsampling changed both the strength of the expansion versus patch-test correlation and the threshold at which the correlation became significant.

Looking up the germline V gene yields CDR1 MDHEN and CDR2 SYDVKM. The CDR3 starts with the cysteine, ends with the phenylalanine, and has 12 residues. Only the CDR3 portion is preserved as DNA: 36 bases, with reading frame beginning at the first base. Cut back by 3 bases and 6 bases, the V and J ends lie 8 bases apart. The time point label corresponds to: pre-sensitization, week 0. The sample's treatment or condition label, decoded: therapeutic diphenylcyclopropenone sensitization with weekly scalp DPC. At every patch-test visit, the blood draw took place before the patch test was put on. Patients were considered eligible if aged 18 to 70, diagnosed with alopecia and deemed suitable for DPC therapy, and patients were excluded if pregnant. Total RNA was extracted from unfractionated whole blood that had been collected in Tempus Blood RNA tubes. Libraries came from RACE. Instrument used: NextSeq 500. During library preparation, unique molecular identifiers were attached to individual cDNA molecules so that TCRs could be counted quantitatively and reproducibly. From each blood RNA sample, both TCR alpha and TCR beta chains were sequenced. The study's own analysis went as follows. Samples had a median of around 92,000 TCRs, with a range from roughly 23,224 to 700,000. The Decombinator software suite was used to annotate V, J and CDR3 in the TCR reads. To make PS versus PT1 abundance plots, every sample was subsampled to the same number of TCRs (28,000). Expanded TCRs were defined as absent before sensitization and observed at least eight times at the 2-week time point. The public sequencing data were trimmed at Q25 with fastp and processed into clonotypes with MiXCR by TCRdb, which kept only in-frame beta chains. Every entry covers one CDR3 protein and lists the most common genes and DNA from its rows. For this entry, the V and J calls and clone size follow TCRdb and not the study's own pipeline. Recorded for this sample are 300,000 to 450,000 distinct CDR3 sequences; 4.5% to 7% of them occurred a single time. The ten largest clones capture around 8.8% of the sample.

This clonotype was obtained from a woman under 30 with alopecia areata. Some clones in this sample may be carry-over from other donors' samples. Sequencing used whole blood, obtained in connection with sensitization to the hapten diphenylcyclopropenone (DPC). The chain was built from TRBV28 and TRBJ2-5; the D gene identity is not certain. This receptor carries the CDR3 CASSFDLKTQYF. The nucleotide sequence is given as TGTGCCAGCAGTTTTGACCTGAAGACCCAGTACTTC.